The 23 T cell receptor beta chains reported below all come from one sample, sequenced in a study of shared clonotypes between healthy human individuals. Sequenced by immunoSEQ multiplex PCR; TCRdb stores in-frame clones only, minus some. The data hold approximately 2.1 million clones, with approximately 95% observed a single time. The sample was naive CD4+ T cells from PBMCs. The subset: CD45RA+ positively selected. Receptors originate from a man aged 18 to 29 in good health. Some clones in this sample may be carry-over from other donors' samples.

The V gene is TRBV6-5, the J gene TRBJ1-5; 8 bases are a match to TRBD1. Germline loops: CDR1 MNHEY, CDR2 SVGAGI. The CDR3 is 13 residues long. J lost 6 bases, V lost 6 bases, and 4 bases had no gene match. DNA of the CDR3: TGTGCCAGCAGGCGAGACAGGGGTCAGCCCCAGCATTTT. Its translation: CASRRDRGQPQHF.

V and J are TRBV2 and TRBJ2-7; D perhaps matches TRBD1 (5 bases). Germline loops: CDR1 SNHLY, CDR2 FYNNEI. CDR3 length: 13 amino acids. The V end was cut by 6 bases, the J end by 2 bases, with 11 bases between. CDR3 bases: TGTGCCAGCAGCAGGGTAGTTGCCTACGAGCAGTACTTC. It translates to CASSRVVAYEQYF. Complete variable domain (other parts from reference TRBV2 and TRBJ2-7): EPEVTQTPSHQVTQMGQEVILRCVPISNHLYFYWYRQILGQKVEFLVSFYNNEISEKSEIFDDQFSVERPDGSNFTLKIRSTKLEDSAMYFCASSRVVAYEQYFGPGTRLTVT.

The rearrangement links TRBV15 to TRBJ2-7; D is unresolved. Trimming cost V 1 base and J 0 bases, with 10 bases left between them. Germline loops: CDR1 LNHNV, CDR2 YYDKDF (reference sequence). The CDR3 has 15 amino acids. DNA for the CDR3: TGTGCCACCAGCAGAGGGGCGGTCCCCTCCTACGAGCAGTACTTC. Translating gives CATSRGAVPSYEQYF.

This chain connects TRBV6-1 to TRBJ1-1; D perhaps matches TRBD1 (6 bases). Germline V gene data show CDR1 as MNHNS and CDR2 as SASEGT. The CDR3 extends over 16 amino acids. Trimming took 0 bases from V and 1 from J, leaving 12 bases between them. Here the CDR3 DNA reads TGTGCCAGCAGTGAAGCGCTCGGCAGGGGGAACACTGAAGCTTTCTTT. Translated, it gives CASSEALGRGNTEAFF.

The CDR3 spells CASSLFRGNTGELFF. In DNA form, the CDR3 reads TGCGCCAGCAGCTTGTTCCGCGGGAACACCGGGGAGCTGTTTTTT. J is TRBJ2-2 and V is TRBV5-1; no clear D gene. The germline gives CDR1 SGHRS, CDR2 YFSETQ. This CDR3 has 15 amino acids. V lost 1 base to trimming and J lost 1 base, with 8 bases between them. The whole variable domain, filled in from reference TRBV5-1 and TRBJ2-2, reads KAGVTQTPRYLIKTRGQQVTLSCSPISGHRSVSWYQQTPGQGLQFLFEYFSETQRNKGNFPGRFSGRQFSNSRSEMNVSTLELGDSALYLCASSLFRGNTGELFFGEGSRLTVL.

This chain links TRBV5-4 with TRBJ2-7; TRBD2 matches at 7 bases. After removal of 4 bases from V and 2 bases from J, the junction contained 12 bases not matched to a gene. Germline CDR1 reads SGHNT; CDR2 reads YYREEE (reference sequence). The CDR3 consists of 16 residues. CDR3 bases: TGTGCCAGCAGCCGACCTTCGGGGGGAGAGCCCTACGAGCAGTACTTC. Translating it yields CASSRPSGGEPYEQYF.

The rearrangement links TRBV2 to TRBJ1-3; D is unresolved. The CDR3 is 15 amino acids. Germline-derived CDR1 and CDR2 are SNHLY and FYNNEI. With 2 bases removed from V and 1 base from J, the gap between germline ends came to 9 bases. The CDR3, as DNA: TGTGCCAGCAGTGAACGTACAGCATCTGGAAACACCATATATTTT. Protein: CASSERTASGNTIYF.

This clone was seen only once. This sequence joins TRBV7-6 and TRBJ2-7, with TRBD1 matching over 7 bases. V shed 1 base and J 7 bases; nucleotides not matched to a gene: 10. The CDR3 loop spans 15 amino acids. Looked up from germline, CDR1 is SGHVS and CDR2 is FNYEAQ. The CDR3 DNA reads as TGTGCCAGCAGCTTAGGGGGACAGCTCACTGGGGAGCAGTACTTC. Translating it yields CASSLGGQLTGEQYF.

V and J are TRBV18 and TRBJ1-1, with D unresolved. The CDR3 consists of 13 residues. Germline-derived CDR1 and CDR2 are KGHSH and LQKENI. Trimming removed 0 bases from V and 3 bases from J, with 5 bases in between. CDR3 in DNA: TGTGCCAGCTCACCACCCGGGTACACTGAAGCTTTCTTT. Translated: CASSPPGYTEAFF.

The chain joins TRBV28 to TRBJ1-5; D gene unclear. Germline lookup yields CDR1 MDHEN and CDR2 SYDVKM. The CDR3 spans 13 residues. Deletions cut 2 bases from V and 3 bases from J, with 5 bases between. CDR3 region: CASSLRFNQPQHF. The CDR3, as DNA: TGTGCCAGCAGTTTACGTTTCAATCAGCCCCAGCATTTT.

The V gene is TRBV7-5, the J gene TRBJ2-7; TRBD1 was called by the table and not checked on the DNA. TRBV7-5 represents a pseudogene. The CDR3 is made up of 15 amino acids. The CDR3 DNA is TGTGTCAGAAGCTACACACAGGGGGTCCCCTACGAGCAGTACTTC. Its protein is CVRSYTQGVPYEQYF.

The chain carries TRBV5-4 and TRBJ1-1, with 9 positions matching TRBD1. Trimming removed 3 bases from V and 3 bases from J; junction bases left unmatched: 0. The CDR3 is made up of 13 amino acids. The germline V gene has CDR1 SGHNT and CDR2 YYREEE (reference sequence). CDR3 loop: CASSWTGDTEAFF. The CDR3 coding sequence is TGTGCCAGCAGCTGGACAGGGGACACTGAAGCTTTCTTT.

This clone appeared a single time. The chain recombines TRBV28 with TRBJ1-3, with D perhaps TRBD1 (5 bases). CDR1 and CDR2 (germline): MDHEN, SYDVKM. The CDR3 extends over 16 amino acids. V lost 6 bases to trimming and J lost 0 bases, with 15 bases between them. CDR3 nucleotides: TGTGCCAGCAGGCCCTCCGGAGGACACTCTGGAAACACCATATATTTT. Protein sequence: CASRPSGGHSGNTIYF.

The CDR3 bases are TGTGCCAGCTCACCACCGGGAAAGGGGAACACTGAAGCTTTCTTT. It encodes CASSPPGKGNTEAFF. This chain links TRBV18 with TRBJ1-1; no definite D call. The CDR3 is made up of 15 amino acids. The germline V and J ends were trimmed by 0 bases and 1 base, with 9 bases remaining between them. Germline V gene lookup returns CDR1 KGHSH and CDR2 LQKENI.

The rearrangement uses TRBV6-5 and TRBJ1-4, with TRBD1 identical over 9 bases. Germline CDR1 is MNHEY and CDR2 is SVGAGI. Trimming at V came to 6 bases and at J to 5 bases, leaving 4 bases not matched to a gene. The CDR3 is 14 amino acids. The CDR3 region has the DNA TGTGCCAGCAGAACCGGGACAGGGAATGAAAAACTGTTTTTT. It translates to CASRTGTGNEKLFF.

This chain connects TRBV2 to TRBJ2-2, with TRBD2 matching over 16 bases. Germline-derived CDR1 and CDR2 are SNHLY and FYNNEI. The CDR3 sequence is 15 residues long. The CDR3 region has the DNA TGTGCGGGGACTAGCGGGAGGGCGAACACCGGGGAGCTGTTTTTT. As protein: CAGTSGRANTGELFF.

The rearrangement joins TRBV18 to TRBJ1-2, with D unresolved. The CDR3 is 15 amino acids. Germline V gene data show CDR1 as KGHSH and CDR2 as LQKENI. V dropped 2 bases and J dropped 3 bases, with 13 bases sitting between them. The CDR3 DNA is TGTGCCAGCTCACCAACTGCTAAGCTCGACTATGGCTACACCTTC. It encodes CASSPTAKLDYGYTF.

The sample holds one count of this clone. The chain has TRBV25-1 and TRBJ2-1; 8 bases are a match to TRBD2. J lost 4 bases, V lost 0 bases, and 8 bases had no gene match. This CDR3 region has 17 residues. Looked up from germline, CDR1 is MGHDK and CDR2 is SYGVNS. CDR3 nucleotides: TGTGCCAGCAGTGAATATAAGGGACTAGGTTCGTACAATGAGCAGTTCTTC. Its translation is CASSEYKGLGSYNEQFF.

This clone occurred once. The chain combines TRBV11-1 with TRBJ2-5; 8 nucleotides align to TRBD2. The CDR3 has 16 amino acids. After removal of 4 bases from V and 5 bases from J, the junction contained 12 bases not matched to a gene. Germline CDR1 is SGHAT and CDR2 is FQDESV (reference sequence). The CDR3 protein is CASSSTFSGRGETQYF. CDR3 nucleotide sequence: TGTGCCAGCAGCTCGACGTTCAGCGGGAGAGGGGAGACCCAGTACTTC.

This clone occurred once. The V and J genes are TRBV10-3 and TRBJ2-7, with 10 bases lining up with TRBD1. With V trimmed by 3 bases and J by 4 bases, 6 bases remained unmatched. Germline values: CDR1 ENHRY, CDR2 SYGVKD. CDR3 length: 15 residues. The CDR3 DNA sequence: TGTGCCATCAGTGACGTAGGGACAGGGGTTTACGAGCAGTACTTC. It translates to CAISDVGTGVYEQYF.

This rearrangement joins TRBV2 to TRBJ1-1; D is uncertain. Looked up from germline, CDR1 is SNHLY and CDR2 is FYNNEI. The CDR3 extends over 14 amino acids. V gave up 5 bases and J gave up 1 base, with 11 bases separating them. CDR3 sequence (DNA): TGTGCCAGCAGTTACGCAGACGGGAACACTGAAGCTTTCTTT. Residues: CASSYADGNTEAFF.

The V call is TRBV29-1, the J call TRBJ2-7; D possibly corresponds to TRBD2 (6 bases). Trimming left V 1 base short and J 8 bases short, with 12 bases between. The CDR3 spans 12 residues. Germline V CDR1 and CDR2: SQVTM, ANQGSEA. CDR3 in DNA: TGCAGCGTTGAAGTGGCGGGGTTTAAGCAGTACTTC. This translates into CSVEVAGFKQYF.

V gene TRBV18 combines with J gene TRBJ1-2; no firm D call. Trimming removed 2 bases from V and 3 bases from J, with 7 bases in between. The CDR3 covers 13 residues. Looked up from germline, CDR1 is KGHSH and CDR2 is LQKENI. The CDR3: CASSPSSYYGYTF. The CDR3 nucleotides are TGTGCCAGCTCACCATCAAGTTACTATGGCTACACCTTC. The full variable domain, rest sourced from reference TRBV18 and TRBJ1-2, is NAGVMQNPRHLVRRRGQEARLRCSPMKGHSHVYWYRQLPEEGLKFMVYLQKENIIDESGMPKERFSAEFPKEGPSILRIQQVVRGDSAAYFCASSPSSYYGYTFGSGTRLTVV.